The sequence of this TCR beta chain was determined in a study of multiple sclerosis patients with progressive multifocal leukoencephalopathy. Measured with immunoSEQ multiplex PCR; TCRdb has only the in-frame clones, and not every one. The sample records more than 30,000 clones, nearly 95% being singletons. This CDR3 has 14 residues. Trimming pared 3 bases from V and 7 bases from J, leaving 15 bases between. The germline CDR1 and CDR2 sequences are MNHEY and SVGAGI. Time point denoted: before natalizumab initiation. This chain joins TRBV6-5 and TRBJ1-2, with D possibly TRBD1 on 5 matching bases. The sequenced sample consisted of PBMCs. The sequence was obtained from a young man with multiple sclerosis. The CDR3 reads CASSYARGGGGYTF. Written as DNA, the CDR3 is TGTGCCAGCAGTTATGCCCGGGGCGGAGGTGGCTACACCTTC.